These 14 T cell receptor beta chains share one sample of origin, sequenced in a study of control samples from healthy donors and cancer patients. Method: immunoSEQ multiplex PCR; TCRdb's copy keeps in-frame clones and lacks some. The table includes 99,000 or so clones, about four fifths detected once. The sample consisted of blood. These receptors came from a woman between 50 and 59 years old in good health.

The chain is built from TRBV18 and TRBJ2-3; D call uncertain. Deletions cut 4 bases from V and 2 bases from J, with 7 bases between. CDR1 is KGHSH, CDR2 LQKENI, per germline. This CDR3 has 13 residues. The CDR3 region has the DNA TGTGCCAGCTCACTACCTCTCACAGATACGCAGTATTTT. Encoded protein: CASSLPLTDTQYF.

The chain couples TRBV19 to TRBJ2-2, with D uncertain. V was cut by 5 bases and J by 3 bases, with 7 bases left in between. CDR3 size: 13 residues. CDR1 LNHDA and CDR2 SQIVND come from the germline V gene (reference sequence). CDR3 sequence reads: CASSYKDTGELFF. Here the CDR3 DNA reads TGTGCCAGTAGTTACAAGGACACCGGGGAGCTGTTTTTT.

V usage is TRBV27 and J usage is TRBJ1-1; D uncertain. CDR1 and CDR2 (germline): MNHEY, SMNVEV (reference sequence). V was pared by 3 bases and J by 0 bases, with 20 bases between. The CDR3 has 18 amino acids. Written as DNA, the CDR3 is TGTGCCAGCAGTTTTACGGGTGGGAGGGCGGTAATGAACACTGAAGCTTTCTTT. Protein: CASSFTGGRAVMNTEAFF.

CDR3 region: CASSELGGGRTGELFF. The CDR3 region has the DNA TGTGCCAGCAGTGAGTTGGGCGGAGGGCGAACCGGGGAGCTGTTTTTT. This chain uses TRBV6-1 with TRBJ2-2; possible D gene TRBD2, 6 bases. Looked up from germline, CDR1 is MNHNS and CDR2 is SASEGT. The V and J ends lost 3 bases and 5 bases respectively, with 16 bases between them. CDR3 size: 16 residues.

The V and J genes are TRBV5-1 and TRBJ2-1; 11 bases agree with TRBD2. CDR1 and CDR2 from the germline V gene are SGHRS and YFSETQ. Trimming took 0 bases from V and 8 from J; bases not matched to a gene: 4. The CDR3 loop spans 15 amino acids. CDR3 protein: CASSLALAGGDEQFF. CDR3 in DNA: TGCGCCAGCAGCTTGGCCCTAGCGGGGGGCGATGAGCAGTTCTTC.

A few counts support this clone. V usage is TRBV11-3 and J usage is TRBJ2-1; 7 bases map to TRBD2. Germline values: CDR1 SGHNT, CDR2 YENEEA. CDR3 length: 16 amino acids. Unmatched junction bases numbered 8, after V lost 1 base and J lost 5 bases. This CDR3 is CASSLGIGLVDNEQFF. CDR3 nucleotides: TGTGCCAGCAGCTTAGGGATTGGACTAGTAGACAATGAGCAGTTCTTC.

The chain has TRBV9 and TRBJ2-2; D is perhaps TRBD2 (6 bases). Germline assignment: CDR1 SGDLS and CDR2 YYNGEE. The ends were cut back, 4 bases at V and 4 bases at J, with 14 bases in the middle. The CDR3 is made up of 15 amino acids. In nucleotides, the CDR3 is TGTGCCAGCAGCCTGGGGGGTTCCAGCACCGGGGAGCTGTTTTTT. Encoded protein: CASSLGGSSTGELFF.

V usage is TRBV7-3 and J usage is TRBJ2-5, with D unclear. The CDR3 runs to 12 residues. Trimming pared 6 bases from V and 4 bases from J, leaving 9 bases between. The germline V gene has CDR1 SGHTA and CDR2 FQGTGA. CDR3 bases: TGTGCCAGCAGGAGGATCTCAGAGACCCAGTACTTC. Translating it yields CASRRISETQYF. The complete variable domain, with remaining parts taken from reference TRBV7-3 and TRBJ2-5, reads GAGVSQTPSNKVTEKGKYVELRCDPISGHTALYWYRQSLGQGPEFLIYFQGTGAADDSGLPNDRFFAVRPEGSVSTLKIQRTERGDSAVYLCASRRISETQYFGPGTRLLVL.

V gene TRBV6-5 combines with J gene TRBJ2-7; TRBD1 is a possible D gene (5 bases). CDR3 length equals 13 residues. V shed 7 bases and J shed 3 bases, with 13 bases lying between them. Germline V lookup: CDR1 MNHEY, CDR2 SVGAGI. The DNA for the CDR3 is TGTGCCAGCAAAAATGGACAATACTACGAGCAGTACTTC. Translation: CASKNGQYYEQYF.

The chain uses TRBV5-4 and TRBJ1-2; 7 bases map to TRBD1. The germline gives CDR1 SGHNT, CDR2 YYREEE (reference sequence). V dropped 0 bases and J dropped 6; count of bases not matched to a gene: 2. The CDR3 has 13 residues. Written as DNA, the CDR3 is TGTGCCAGCAGCTTGGAGGGGGCGCATGGCTACACCTTC. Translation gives CASSLEGAHGYTF. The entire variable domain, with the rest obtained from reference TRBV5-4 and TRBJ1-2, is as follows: ETGVTQSPTHLIKTRGQQVTLRCSSQSGHNTVSWYQQALGQGPQFIFQYYREEENGRGNFPPRFSGLQFPNYSSELNVNALELDDSALYLCASSLEGAHGYTFGSGTRLTVV.

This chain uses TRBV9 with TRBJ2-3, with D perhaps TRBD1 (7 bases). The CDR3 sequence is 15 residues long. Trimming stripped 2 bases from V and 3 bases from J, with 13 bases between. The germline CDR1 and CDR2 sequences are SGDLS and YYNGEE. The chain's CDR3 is CASSVGSGGTDTQYF. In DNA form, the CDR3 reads TGTGCCAGCAGCGTTGGGTCAGGGGGGACAGATACGCAGTATTTT.

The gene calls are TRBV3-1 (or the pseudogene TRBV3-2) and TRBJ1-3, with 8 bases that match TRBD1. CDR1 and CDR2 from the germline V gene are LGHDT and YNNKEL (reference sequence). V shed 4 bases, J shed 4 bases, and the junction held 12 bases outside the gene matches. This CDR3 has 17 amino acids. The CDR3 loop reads CASSRMTGAPGGNTIYF. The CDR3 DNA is TGTGCCAGCAGCCGTATGACAGGGGCGCCGGGGGGAAACACCATATATTTT.

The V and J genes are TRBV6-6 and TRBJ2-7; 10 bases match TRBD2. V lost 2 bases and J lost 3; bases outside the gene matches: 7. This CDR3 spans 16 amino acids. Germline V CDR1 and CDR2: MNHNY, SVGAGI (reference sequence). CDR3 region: CASSYKAGGPSYEQYF. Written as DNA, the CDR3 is TGTGCCAGCAGTTACAAAGCGGGGGGGCCCAGCTACGAGCAGTACTTC.

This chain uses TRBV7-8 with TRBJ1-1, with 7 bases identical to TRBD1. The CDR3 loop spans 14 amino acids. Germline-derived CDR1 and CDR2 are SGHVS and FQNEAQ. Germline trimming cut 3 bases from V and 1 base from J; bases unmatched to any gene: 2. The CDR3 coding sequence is TGTGCCAGCAGCTTGAACAGGGGGAACACTGAAGCTTTCTTT. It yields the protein CASSLNRGNTEAFF.